This entry lists 4 T cell receptor beta chains sequenced from one sample in a study of T cells in Graves' hyperthyroidism and ophthalmopathy. Amplified TCR beta CDR3 regions derived from RNA transcripts. The TCR CDR3 first-round RT-PCR relied on the HTBI primer set. TCRdb re-called the multiplex PCR reads with MiXCR, one entry per CDR3 protein. The profile covers hundreds of thousands of distinct CDR3 sequences, with 16% appearing a single time and around 4% taken by the ten largest. The sequenced sample was blood. These TCRs come from a woman aged 25 to 45 with Graves' hyperthyroidism.

The chain is built from TRBV3-1 and TRBJ1-2; 8 bases are shared with TRBD1. The CDR3 has 13 amino acids. Looked up from germline, CDR1 is LGHDT and CDR2 is YNNKEL (reference sequence). V was pared by 0 bases and J by 8 bases, with 2 bases of the junction left unmatched. The CDR3 loop is CASSQDGQGGYTF. Here the CDR3 DNA reads TGTGCCAGCAGCCAAGACGGACAGGGCGGCTACACCTTC.

Note on this clonotype: This clone may be a read error of a much larger clone one base away. The chain carries TRBV7-3 and TRBJ2-1, with 7 bases aligning to TRBD2. The CDR3 covers 18 residues. V shed 5 bases, J shed 0 bases, and the junction held 13 bases outside the gene matches. The germline V gene encodes CDR1 SGHTA and CDR2 FQGTGA. CDR3 protein: CASSRNAAGAGSYNEQFF. DNA of the CDR3: TGTGCCAGCAGCCGAAATGCGGCGGGAGCGGGCTCCTACAATGAGCAGTTCTTC.

In its sample, this clonotype was seen a few times. The chain uses TRBV3-1 and TRBJ1-2; D is undetermined. V shed 0 bases and J shed 6 bases, with 17 bases lying between them. The V gene's germline CDR1 is LGHDT and CDR2 YNNKEL (reference sequence). The CDR3 extends over 16 amino acids. This chain's CDR3 is CASSQEDSLNRNGYTF. CDR3 coding DNA: TGTGCCAGCAGCCAAGAGGACTCACTAAACCGGAATGGCTACACCTTC.

The rearrangement links TRBV5-8 to TRBJ1-1; no reliable D call. The germline V gene encodes CDR1 SGHTS and CDR2 YDEGEE. The ends were cut back, 6 bases at V and 5 bases at J, with 14 bases in the middle. This CDR3 has 13 residues. The CDR3 protein is CASTSKGRTEAFF. The CDR3 region has the DNA TGTGCCAGCACGTCGAAAGGGAGGACTGAAGCTTTCTTT.